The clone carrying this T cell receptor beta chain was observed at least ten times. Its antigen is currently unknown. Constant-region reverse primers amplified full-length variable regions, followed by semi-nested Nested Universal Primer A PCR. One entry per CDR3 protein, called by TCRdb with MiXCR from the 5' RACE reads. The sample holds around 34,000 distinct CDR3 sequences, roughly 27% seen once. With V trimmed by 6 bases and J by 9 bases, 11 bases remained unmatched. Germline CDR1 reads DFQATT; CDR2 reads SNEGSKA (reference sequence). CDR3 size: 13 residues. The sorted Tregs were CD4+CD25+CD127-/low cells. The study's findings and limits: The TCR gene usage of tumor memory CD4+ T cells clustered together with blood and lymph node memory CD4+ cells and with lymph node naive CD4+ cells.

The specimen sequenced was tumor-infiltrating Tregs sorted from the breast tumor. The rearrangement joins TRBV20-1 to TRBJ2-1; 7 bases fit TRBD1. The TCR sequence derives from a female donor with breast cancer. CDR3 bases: TGCAGTGCGCTGGGACAGCCTTTGGGTGAGCAGTTCTTC. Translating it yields CSALGQPLGEQFF.